This entry describes one T cell receptor beta chain. Clones were read by immunoSEQ multiplex PCR, and TCRdb kept only the in-frame ones, dropping some. The sample gives about 200,000 clones, more than 85% of which show up once; around 2.7% is in the top ten. The data belong to a study of blood T cell repertoires in COVID-19. Source material: peripheral blood. The receptor was derived from a man aged 60 to 69 with acute or convalescent COVID-19.

The CDR3 loop reads CASSLPTGSPDPRMNTEAFF. In DNA, the CDR3 is TGTGCCAGCAGCTTACCGACAGGCTCTCCCGACCCCCGCATGAACACTGAAGCTTTCTTT. V is TRBV7-7 and J is TRBJ1-1; a weak D match, TRBD1 (6 bases). Germline V gene lookup returns CDR1 SSHAT and CDR2 FNYEAQ (reference sequence). Trimming pared 2 bases from V and 0 bases from J, leaving 25 bases between. The CDR3 loop spans 20 amino acids.